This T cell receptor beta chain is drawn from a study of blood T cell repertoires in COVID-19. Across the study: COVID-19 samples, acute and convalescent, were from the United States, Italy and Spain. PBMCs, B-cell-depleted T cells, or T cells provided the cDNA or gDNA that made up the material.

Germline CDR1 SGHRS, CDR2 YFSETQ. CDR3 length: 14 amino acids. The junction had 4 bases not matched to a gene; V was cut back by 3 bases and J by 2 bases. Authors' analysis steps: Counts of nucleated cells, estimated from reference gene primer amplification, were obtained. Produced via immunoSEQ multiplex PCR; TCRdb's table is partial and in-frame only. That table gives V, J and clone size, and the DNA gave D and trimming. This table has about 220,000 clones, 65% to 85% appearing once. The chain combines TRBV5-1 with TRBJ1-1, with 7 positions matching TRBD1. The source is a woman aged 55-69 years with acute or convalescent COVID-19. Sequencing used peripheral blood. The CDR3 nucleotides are TGCGCCAGCAGCTCGGGGACAGAAAACACTGAAGCTTTCTTT. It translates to CASSSGTENTEAFF. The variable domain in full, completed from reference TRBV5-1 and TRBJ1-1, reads KAGVTQTPRYLIKTRGQQVTLSCSPISGHRSVSWYQQTPGQGLQFLFEYFSETQRNKGNFPGRFSGRQFSNSRSEMNVSTLELGDSALYLCASSSGTENTEAFFGQGTRLTVV.